Listed below are T cell receptor beta chains from one sample, sequenced in a study of cytomegalovirus exposure and HLA in healthy donors. Sequencing used immunoSEQ multiplex PCR; TCRdb keeps in-frame clones, though not all of them. The sample consists of some 150,000 clones, around three quarters of them appearing once. The sequenced sample was PBMCs. These receptors all come from a man aged 25-45 years in good health and CMV-seropositive. The CDR3 runs from the conserved cysteine through the conserved F or W. Fields, in order: V gene, J gene, CDR3 protein.

>TRBV18|TRBJ2-7
CASSPGRESYEQYF
>TRBV5-4|TRBJ2-1
CASSSGKYNEQFF
>TRBV12-5|TRBJ1-5
CASGYGGAQHF
>TRBV5-4|TRBJ1-1
CASSTWTQGTEAFF
>TRBV6-6|TRBJ2-7
CASSRGGANHEQYF
>TRBV2|TRBJ1-1
CASSEGPWTGRNTEAFF
>TRBV25-1|TRBJ2-7
CASSVRTGATYEQYF
>TRBV7-9|TRBJ2-7
CASSSAGGSYEQYF
>TRBV6-5|TRBJ2-7
CASMPGPSSEQYF
>TRBV27|TRBJ1-2
CASGWTGNYGYTF
>TRBV12-5|TRBJ1-1
CASGGGMNTEAFF
>TRBV7-3|TRBJ2-7
CASSLYGTGYEQYF
>TRBV29-1|TRBJ2-5
CSVDEGRGMETQYF
>TRBV18|TRBJ2-3
CASSLRAGPADTQYF
>TRBV4-1|TRBJ2-7
CASSQEGMDRGTYEQYF
>TRBV2|TRBJ2-7
CASSVRRQGNPNEQYF
>TRBV2|TRBJ2-2
CASRSGQNTGELFF
>TRBV2|-
CASSSTESSYEQYF
>TRBV6-1|TRBJ2-1
CASSVKEIRSYNEQFF
>TRBV10-3|TRBJ2-1
CAISARAGDYNEQFF
>TRBV7-6|TRBJ1-1
CASSLTYRSQNTEAFF
>TRBV30|TRBJ2-1
CAWTASGYYNEQFF
>TRBV6-1|TRBJ2-7
CAGAREAATGYEQYF
>TRBV5-6|TRBJ2-5
CASSDGQVDEETQYF
>TRBV4-3|TRBJ2-7
CASSLLIQGATYEQYF
>TRBV2|TRBJ1-1
CASRGQGVTEAFF
>TRBV2|TRBJ2-4
CASSPGLAGGAKNIQYF
>TRBV28|TRBJ2-3
CASSTGTPAGDTQYF
>TRBV4-1|TRBJ2-7
CASSLRDGNYEQYF
>TRBV11-2|TRBJ1-5
CASSGIGQEGPQPQHF
>TRBV5-4|TRBJ1-1
CASSFSQAILNTEAFF
>TRBV29-1|TRBJ2-7
CSSRTAYEQYF
>TRBV7-3|TRBJ2-3
CASSPSATDTQYF
>TRBV18|TRBJ2-1
CASSPPLLVNEQFF
>TRBV29-1|TRBJ2-5
CSVPDSGTGWEQYF
>TRBV9|TRBJ2-7
CASSGGDGYEQYF
>TRBV4-3|TRBJ2-7
CASSPGLIYEQYF
>TRBV30|TRBJ2-1
CAWSPGQGDYNEQFF
>TRBV7-2|TRBJ2-7
CASRRDRASYEQYF
>TRBV2|TRBJ1-3
CASGVGLGNTIYF
>TRBV27|TRBJ1-2
CASSLGRGSYGYTF
>TRBV30|TRBJ2-7
CAWSGEDYYEQYF